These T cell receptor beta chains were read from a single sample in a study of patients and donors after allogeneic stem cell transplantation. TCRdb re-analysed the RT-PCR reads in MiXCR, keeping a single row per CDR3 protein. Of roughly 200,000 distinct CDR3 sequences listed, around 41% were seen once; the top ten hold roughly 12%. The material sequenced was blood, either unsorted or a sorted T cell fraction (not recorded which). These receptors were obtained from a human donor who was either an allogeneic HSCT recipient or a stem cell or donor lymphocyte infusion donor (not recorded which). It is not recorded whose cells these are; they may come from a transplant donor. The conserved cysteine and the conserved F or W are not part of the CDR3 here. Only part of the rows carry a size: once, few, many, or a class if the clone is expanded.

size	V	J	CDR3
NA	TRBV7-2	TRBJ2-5	ASSPLGGQETQY
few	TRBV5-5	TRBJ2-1	ASSLRRGYNEQF
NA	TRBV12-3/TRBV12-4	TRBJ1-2	ASSLAGVDGYT
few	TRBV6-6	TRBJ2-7	ASSYSAGEASGEQY
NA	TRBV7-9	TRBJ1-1	ASSRDRGETEAF
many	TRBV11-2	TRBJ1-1	ASSLKRENTEAF
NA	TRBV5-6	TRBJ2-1	ASSFPGTVYNEQF
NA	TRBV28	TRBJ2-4	ASSFGDSLAKNIQY
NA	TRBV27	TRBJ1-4	ASSVRDNEKLF
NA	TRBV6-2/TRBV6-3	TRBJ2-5	ASSYSRASGRQETQY
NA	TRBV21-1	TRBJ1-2	ASSDQGQEFLVSYGYT
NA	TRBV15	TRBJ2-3	ATLGRSTDTQY
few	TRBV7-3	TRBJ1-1	ASSSGQVPEAF
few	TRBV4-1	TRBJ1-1	ASSQERGLDTEAF
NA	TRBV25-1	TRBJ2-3	ASSDQDTQY
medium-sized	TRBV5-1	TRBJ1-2	ASSLLQGGYGYT
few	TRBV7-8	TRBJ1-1	ASSLARGRGNTEAF
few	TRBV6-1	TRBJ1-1	ASRTTENTEAF
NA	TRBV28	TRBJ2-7	ASSLLNRGYEQY
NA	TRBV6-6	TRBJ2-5	ASRSQGAETQY
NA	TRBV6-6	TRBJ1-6	ASSYSEGRGNSPLH
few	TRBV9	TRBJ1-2	ASSSQYSGYT
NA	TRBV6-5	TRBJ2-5	ASSYGATWQETQY
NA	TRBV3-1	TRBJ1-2	ASSPDGTYGYT
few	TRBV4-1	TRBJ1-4	ASSHPDRGKLF
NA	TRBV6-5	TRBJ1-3	ASTMGPSYSGNTIY
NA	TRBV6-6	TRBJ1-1	ASSSPGHEAF
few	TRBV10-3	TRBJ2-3	AIRDLPHIDTQY
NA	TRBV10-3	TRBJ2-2	AISVAGGNTGELF
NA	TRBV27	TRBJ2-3	ASSALAGGPNTQY
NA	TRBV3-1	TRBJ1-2	ASSRWDGGYT
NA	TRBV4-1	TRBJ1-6	ASSQEGGNSPLH
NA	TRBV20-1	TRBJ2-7	SALGTSRSYEQY
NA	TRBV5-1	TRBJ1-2	ASSASNYGYT
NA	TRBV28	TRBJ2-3	ASRRRDTDFRHTQY
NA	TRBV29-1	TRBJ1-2	SAEIQGAYGYT
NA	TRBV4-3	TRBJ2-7	ASSQDHFRRGSSYEQY
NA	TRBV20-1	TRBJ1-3	SARGKWGTTGNTIY
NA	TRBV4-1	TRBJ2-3	ASSQVAASVHTQY
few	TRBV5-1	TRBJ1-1	ASSNNRVETEAF
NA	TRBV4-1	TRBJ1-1	ASSQPRGDTEAF
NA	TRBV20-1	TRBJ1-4	SAHQDGATNEKLF
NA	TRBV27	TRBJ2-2	ASSLSPFTGELF
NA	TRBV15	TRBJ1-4	ATSRDGRSDEKLF
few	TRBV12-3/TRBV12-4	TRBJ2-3	ASTLGGLSTDTQY
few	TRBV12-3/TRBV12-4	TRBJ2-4	ASSQGFGAKNIQY
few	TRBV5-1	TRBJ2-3	ASSFQGMVQY
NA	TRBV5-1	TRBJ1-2	ASSGEKSGYT
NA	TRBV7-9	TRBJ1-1	ASSYIVVKGAETEAF
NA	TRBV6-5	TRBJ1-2	ASTPLEGKGGYT
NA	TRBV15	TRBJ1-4	ATSRDGGPNEKLF
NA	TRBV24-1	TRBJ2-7	ATSDTGASYEQY
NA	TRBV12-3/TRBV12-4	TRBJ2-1	ASSSTGRWNEQF
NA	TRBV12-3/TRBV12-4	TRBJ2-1	ASSLRGVMANEQF
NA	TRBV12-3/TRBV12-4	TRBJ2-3	ASSPGLAGGPSTGTQY
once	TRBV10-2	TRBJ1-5	ASSEGSYQPQH
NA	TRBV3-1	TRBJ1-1	ASSQDYRDSEAF
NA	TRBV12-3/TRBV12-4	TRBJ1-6	ASSPQEGWSNSPLH